This T cell receptor (beta chain) is from a study of T cell changes during pregnancy in multiple sclerosis (dated by TCRdb to the late 2010s). Some background on the complete study: The study looked at changes in the T cell repertoire across pregnancy in women with multiple sclerosis.

To prepare the library, the immunoSEQ multiplex PCR assay was applied. This immuneACCESS table, as held by TCRdb, lists in-frame sequences with V and J called but not all clones. Of the missing ones, under half trace to an unresolved V gene in checked studies; the others have no known cause. The sample table shows some 40,000 clones, and about 89% are seen once. Roughly 0.58% of the sample lies in the top ten. From the germline V gene, CDR1 is SGHDN and CDR2 is FVKESK. V was cut back by 5 bases and J by 2 bases, leaving a gap of 12 bases between them. Measured from the cysteine to the phenylalanine, the CDR3 is 14 residues long. The entry retains the CDR3 DNA only, 42 bases that are in frame from base 1. With regard to this clone: No antigen is known for it. Base qualities are missing; no much larger clone stands one base away.

The sequencing used CD4+ T cells from peripheral blood mononuclear cells, collected in the first trimester of pregnancy. The sequence was collected from a female donor with multiple sclerosis, enrolled in a pregnancy study. Recombination connected TRBV14 to TRBJ1-1; the D gene is perhaps TRBD1, from 6 matching bases. The DNA is TGTGCCAGCAGCAGGACAGCATCAAACACTGAAGCTTTCTTT. It codes for CASSRTASNTEAFF. Reference TRBV14 and TRBJ1-1 proteins supply the regions before and after the CDR3; the full variable domain is: EAGVTQFPSHSVIEKGQTVTLRCDPISGHDNLYWYRRVMGKEIKFLLHFVKESKQDESGMPNNRFLAERTGGTYSTLKVQPAELEDSGVYFCASSRTASNTEAFFGQGTRLTVV.